This T cell receptor beta chain was sequenced during a study of CD8 T cells in ankylosing spondylitis. General study points: Apparently characteristic of ankylosing spondylitis blood was a TCR beta motif (about 8 highly homologous variants).

This clonotype was found many times. The antigen remains undetermined. TCRdb recomputed calls from the 5' RACE reads with MiXCR, one row per CDR3 protein. Among some 840,000 distinct CDR3 sequences listed, roughly 10% were seen once. The CDR3 extends over 11 amino acids. Per germline, CDR1 DFQATT and CDR2 SNEGSKA (reference sequence). V was clipped by 5 bases and J by 7 bases, with 8 bases between them. The rearrangement joins TRBV20-1 to TRBJ1-4; D gene uncertain. The sample was blood, either unsorted or a sorted T cell fraction (not recorded which). The receptor's source is a male donor with ankylosing spondylitis. In DNA form, the CDR3 reads TGCAGTGCTTCCGTCGGTGAAAAACTGTTTTTT. It specifies CSASVGEKLFF.